This is a list of T cell receptor beta chains from one sample in a study of beta chain features in type 1 diabetes. The table came from immunoSEQ multiplex PCR; TCRdb's copy has only in-frame clones and leaves some out. The data show 240,000 or so clones, roughly 22% seen once. Sequences were obtained from naive CD4+ T cells from blood. Receptors originate from a woman in her thirties or forties with type 1 diabetes. The CDR3 runs from the conserved cysteine through the conserved F or W. D genes are given only for firm matches. Expanded clones are given a class, and other clones once, few, many or no size at all.

size,D,V,J,CDR3,DNA
NA,NA,TRBV25-1,TRBJ1-2,CASSDFGTVRGYTF,TGTGCCAGCAGTGATTTCGGAACCGTGAGGGGCTACACCTTC
NA,NA,TRBV18,TRBJ1-5,CASSPQGGGLDQPQHF,TGTGCCAGCTCACCCCAAGGGGGGGGCCTGGATCAGCCCCAGCATTTT
few,TRBD2,TRBV6-1,TRBJ2-5,CASSDSASGRATETQYF,TGTGCCAGCAGTGATAGTGCTAGCGGGAGGGCCACCGAGACCCAGTACTTC
NA,TRBD1,TRBV4-1,TRBJ1-6,CASSQALVDRVNSPLHF,TGCGCCAGCAGCCAAGCCCTAGTGGACAGGGTAAATTCACCCCTCCACTTT
few,NA,TRBV6-5,TRBJ2-1,CASSYSPVRGEQFF,TGTGCCAGCAGTTACTCGCCCGTACGGGGGGAGCAGTTCTTC
NA,NA,TRBV5-4,TRBJ1-1,CASSLGGNTEAFF,TGTGCCAGCAGCTTGGGCGGGAACACTGAAGCTTTCTTT
few,TRBD1,TRBV10-3,TRBJ2-3,CAIKPDRGGTDTQYF,TGTGCCATCAAACCCGACAGGGGAGGCACAGATACGCAGTATTTT
NA,TRBD1,TRBV5-4,TRBJ1-2,CASSLNRGYTNYGYTF,TGTGCCAGCAGCCTGAACAGGGGATATACAAACTATGGCTACACCTTC
few,TRBD1,TRBV6-6,TRBJ1-5,CASSLGQSYQPQHF,TGTGCCAGCAGTTTGGGACAGTCCTATCAGCCCCAGCATTTT
few,NA,TRBV18,TRBJ1-1,CASSPPGLTEAFF,TGTGCCAGCTCACCGCCGGGACTCACTGAAGCTTTCTTT
NA,NA,TRBV2,TRBJ1-4,CASSDTPWGRRTAGLFF,TGTGCCAGCAGTGACACACCTTGGGGGAGGAGAACGGCGGGACTGTTTTTT
NA,NA,TRBV5-1,TRBJ2-7,CASSLAAGPISYEQYF,TGCGCCAGCAGCTTGGCTGCAGGCCCGATTTCCTACGAGCAGTACTTC
few,NA,TRBV7-2,TRBJ2-1,CASSLMRSRWFF,TGTGCCAGCAGCTTAATGCGGTCCCGGTGGTTCTTC
few,TRBD1,TRBV27,TRBJ1-2,CASSPHRGDYGYTF,TGTGCCAGCAGTCCCCACAGGGGAGACTATGGCTACACCTTC
NA,NA,TRBV7-2,TRBJ2-7,CASSRPGQTYEQYF,TGTGCCAGCAGCCGGCCAGGACAGACCTACGAGCAGTACTTC
few,TRBD1,TRBV29-1,TRBJ2-7,CSVAYVDRPADEQYF,TGCAGCGTTGCCTACGTGGACAGGCCTGCGGACGAGCAGTACTTC